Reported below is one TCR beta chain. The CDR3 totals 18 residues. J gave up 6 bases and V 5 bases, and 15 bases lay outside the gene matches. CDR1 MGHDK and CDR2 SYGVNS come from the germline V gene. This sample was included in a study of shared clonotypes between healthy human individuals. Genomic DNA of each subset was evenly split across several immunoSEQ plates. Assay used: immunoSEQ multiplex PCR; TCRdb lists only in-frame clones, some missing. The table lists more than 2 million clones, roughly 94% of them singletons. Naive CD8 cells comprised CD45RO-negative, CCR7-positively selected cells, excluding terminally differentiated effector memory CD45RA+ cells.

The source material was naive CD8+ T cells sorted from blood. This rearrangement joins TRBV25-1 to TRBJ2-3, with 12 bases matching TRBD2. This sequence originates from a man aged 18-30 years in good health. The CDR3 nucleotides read TGTGCCAGCAGTCCCTCTGCCGCTAGCGGGAGGGCCGGGGATACGCAGTATTTT. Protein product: CASSPSAASGRAGDTQYF. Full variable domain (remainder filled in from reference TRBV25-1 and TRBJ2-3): EADIYQTPRYLVIGTGKKITLECSQTMGHDKMYWYQQDPGMELHLIHYSYGVNSTEKGDLSSESTVSRIRTEHFPLTLESARPSHTSQYLCASSPSAASGRAGDTQYFGPGTRLTVL.